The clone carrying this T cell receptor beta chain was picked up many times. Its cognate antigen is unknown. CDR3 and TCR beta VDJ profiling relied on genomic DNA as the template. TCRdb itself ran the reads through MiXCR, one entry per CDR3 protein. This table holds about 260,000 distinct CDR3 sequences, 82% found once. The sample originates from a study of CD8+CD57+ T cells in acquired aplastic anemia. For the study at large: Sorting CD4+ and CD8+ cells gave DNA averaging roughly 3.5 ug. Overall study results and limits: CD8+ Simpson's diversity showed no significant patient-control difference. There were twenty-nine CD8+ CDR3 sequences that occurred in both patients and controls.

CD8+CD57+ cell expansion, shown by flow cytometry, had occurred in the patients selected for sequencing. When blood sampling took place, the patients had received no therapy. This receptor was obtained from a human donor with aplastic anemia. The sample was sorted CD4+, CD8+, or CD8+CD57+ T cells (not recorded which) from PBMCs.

CDR3 sequence: CATSDLATGNTEAFF. The CDR3 DNA follows: TGTGCCACCAGTGATTTAGCGACAGGGAACACTGAAGCTTTCTTT. The chain joins TRBV24-1 to TRBJ1-1, with D perhaps matching TRBD1 (6 bases). The CDR3 contains 15 residues. CDR1 and CDR2 from the germline V gene are KGHDR and SFDVKD. Between the trimmed V and J ends, which lost 1 base and 1 base, there was a span of 9 bases.